One and the same sample provided the 31 T cell receptor beta chains below, sequenced in a study of T-cell reconstitution after alpha-beta-depleted transplantation in children. Unique molecular identifiers were built into the TCRbeta library. TCRdb itself ran the PCR reads through MiXCR, one entry per CDR3 protein. Among fewer than 250,000 distinct CDR3 sequences listed, approximately 15% were seen once. The material was PBMCs, mostly from graft donor cells, obtained 360 days after TCRalphabeta/CD19-depleted stem cell transplant. Receptors originate from a male patient aged 2-15 years who had a stem cell transplant for acute lymphoblastic leukemia, so the T cells may come from the graft donor.

The chain is built from TRBV7-7 and TRBJ2-2, with 10 positions matching TRBD2. The CDR3 runs 18 residues. CDR1 SSHAT and CDR2 FNYEAQ come from the germline V gene (reference sequence). V lost 3 bases and J lost 0; bases outside the gene matches: 7. CDR3 in DNA: TGTGCCAGCAGCTTGACTAGCGGGCCACCCGCGAACACCGGGGAGCTGTTTTTT. Translating it yields CASSLTSGPPANTGELFF. Drawing the rest from reference TRBV7-7 and TRBJ2-2, the complete variable domain is GAGVSQSPRYKVTKRGQDVTLRCDPISSHATLYWYQQALGQGPEFLTYFNYEAQPDKSGLPSDRFSAERPEGSISTLTIQRTEQRDSAMYRCASSLTSGPPANTGELFFGEGSRLTVL.

The V gene is TRBV9, the J gene TRBJ1-3; D might be TRBD1 (5 bases). CDR1 SGDLS and CDR2 YYNGEE come from the germline V gene. The germline V and J ends were trimmed by 4 bases and 0 bases, with 14 bases remaining between them. This CDR3 comprises 16 residues. Here the CDR3 DNA reads TGTGCCAGCAGCCCGGGGGTCTCCGCCTCTGGAAACACCATATATTTT. This sequence encodes CASSPGVSASGNTIYF.

This CDR3 reads CSAPTGGIAFF. CDR3 bases: TGCAGTGCTCCGACGGGTGGGATAGCTTTCTTT. V gene TRBV20-1 combines with J gene TRBJ1-1; D gene uncertain. This CDR3 has 11 residues. The ends were cut back, 5 bases at V and 10 bases at J, with 14 bases in the middle. Germline assignment: CDR1 DFQATT and CDR2 SNEGSKA (reference sequence).

This clonotype was observed many times. The V and J genes are TRBV5-1 and TRBJ2-3; 7 bases match TRBD2. This CDR3 is 17 amino acids long. J gave up 3 bases and V 0 bases, and 10 bases lay outside the gene matches. CDR1 and CDR2 (germline): SGHRS, YFSETQ. CDR3 nucleotide sequence: TGCGCCAGCAGCTTGGGACTAGCCGTGATGTGGACAGATACGCAGTATTTT. Its protein product is CASSLGLAVMWTDTQYF.

V usage is TRBV11-2 and J usage is TRBJ2-7, with a tentative D call TRBD1 (5 bases). The V and J ends lost 2 bases and 3 bases respectively, with 11 bases between them. The germline V gene has CDR1 SGHAT and CDR2 FQNNGV. The CDR3 has 14 residues. CDR3 amino acids: CASSLNQGLYEQYF. CDR3 coding DNA: TGTGCCAGCAGCTTAAATCAGGGTCTCTACGAGCAGTACTTC.

This clonotype was recorded a few times. The chain combines TRBV24-1 with TRBJ2-3; D perhaps matches TRBD2 (5 bases). This CDR3 comprises 12 residues. V shed 7 bases and J shed 2 bases, with 6 bases lying between them. Germline V gene sequence: CDR1 KGHDR, CDR2 SFDVKD. Written as DNA, the CDR3 is TGTGCCACCAGCGGGAACACAGATACGCAGTATTTT. This encodes CATSGNTDTQYF.

This clonotype has just a few counts. The rearrangement uses TRBV20-1 and TRBJ2-3; D not certain. Trimming cost V 2 bases and J 2 bases, with 11 bases left between them. The CDR3 extends over 14 amino acids. CDR1 and CDR2 (germline): DFQATT, SNEGSKA (reference sequence). The CDR3 spells CSARRGRNTDTQYF. The CDR3 DNA sequence: TGCAGTGCTAGAAGAGGCCGAAACACAGATACGCAGTATTTT.

The chain employs TRBV12-5 and TRBJ2-1, with 7 positions matching TRBD1. CDR3 length equals 16 residues. V trimming: 0 bases; J trimming: 12 bases; junction bases outside the gene matches: 14. CDR1 is LGHNT, CDR2 FRNRAP, per germline. The CDR3 sequence: CASGLVVTGNSEGQFF. DNA of the CDR3: TGTGCTAGTGGTTTGGTAGTGACAGGGAACAGTGAAGGGCAGTTCTTC.

J is TRBJ2-5 and V is TRBV24-1, with D tentatively TRBD2 (5 bases). The CDR3 covers 13 residues. With 7 bases removed from V and 9 bases from J, the gap between germline ends came to 17 bases. Germline loops: CDR1 KGHDR, CDR2 SFDVKD. CDR3: CATSLLGWESQYF. CDR3 sequence (DNA): TGTGCCACCAGCCTCCTCGGCTGGGAGTCCCAGTACTTC.

Ten or more counts support this clonotype. The chain links TRBV7-2 to TRBJ1-6; D remains ambiguous. Germline values: CDR1 SGHTA, CDR2 FQGNSA. V shed 1 base and J shed 8 bases, with 3 bases lying between them. CDR3 length: 12 amino acids. The CDR3: CASSLEDSPLHF. CDR3 sequence (DNA): TGTGCCAGCAGCTTAGAGGATTCACCCCTCCACTTT. The whole variable domain, filled in from reference TRBV7-2 and TRBJ1-6, reads GAGVSQSPSNKVTEKGKDVELRCDPISGHTALYWYRQSLGQGLEFLIYFQGNSAPDKSGLPSDRFSAERTGGSVSTLTIQRTQQEDSAVYLCASSLEDSPLHFGNGTRLTVT.

This clonotype was seen a handful of times. The chain has TRBV6-2 or TRBV6-3 and TRBJ1-6, with D possibly being TRBD1 (5 bases). V was pared by 7 bases and J by 9 bases, with 13 bases between. This CDR3 is built from 13 residues. The germline V gene has CDR1 MNHEY and CDR2 SVGEGT. CDR3 DNA: TGTGCCAGCAAGAGGCAGGGTAGTTCACCCCTCCACTTT. Its translation is CASKRQGSSPLHF.

This clonotype was picked up many times. The chain uses TRBV10-3 and TRBJ2-1; the D gene is possibly TRBD2 (6 bases). CDR1 and CDR2 from the germline V gene are ENHRY and SYGVKD. The V gene lost 7 bases and the J gene lost 6 bases, with 13 bases spanning the gap. This CDR3 spans 13 amino acids. The CDR3 sequence is CAINPRESNEQFF. DNA for the CDR3: TGTGCCATCAATCCCCGGGAGAGCAATGAGCAGTTCTTC.

This clonotype was found a few times. The rearrangement links TRBV12-3 or TRBV12-4 to TRBJ2-3, with 8 bases identical to TRBD2. V gave up 6 bases and J gave up 1 base; unmatched junction bases: 6. The CDR3 contains 15 residues. CDR3 nucleotides: TGTGCCAGCAGACGACGGGGGGGCGGCACAGATACGCAGTATTTT. It is translated as CASRRRGGGTDTQYF.

This clonotype appeared many times. This chain uses TRBV10-3 with TRBJ2-2; the D is unclear. This CDR3 comprises 11 residues. CDR1 is ENHRY, CDR2 SYGVKD, per germline. Trimming stripped 7 bases from V and 8 bases from J, with 8 bases between. The CDR3 is CAITGAGELFF. CDR3 sequence (DNA): TGTGCCATCACCGGAGCGGGGGAGCTGTTTTTT.

V usage is TRBV24-1 and J usage is TRBJ1-5, with 11 nucleotides matching TRBD1. Per the germline V gene, CDR1 is KGHDR and CDR2 is SFDVKD. J lost 4 bases, V lost 3 bases, and 10 bases had no gene match. This CDR3 spans 18 amino acids. CDR3 residues: CATSDGQGATTFNQPQHF. CDR3 coding DNA: TGTGCCACCAGTGATGGACAGGGGGCAACAACTTTTAATCAGCCCCAGCATTTT.

The table lists this clonotype with a few counts. The CDR3 protein is CASSQRGRINEQFF. The CDR3 DNA reads as TGTGCCAGCAGCCAGCGGGGGAGGATCAATGAGCAGTTCTTC. The rearrangement links TRBV12-3 or TRBV12-4 to TRBJ2-1; 8 bases map to TRBD2. The CDR3 sequence is 14 residues long. Trimming removed 6 bases from V and 6 bases from J; junction bases left unmatched: 7.

The chain carries TRBV12-3 or TRBV12-4 and TRBJ2-1, with TRBD1 matching 7 bases. V shed 3 bases, J shed 7 bases, and the junction held 3 bases outside the gene matches. This CDR3 spans 13 amino acids. This CDR3 reads CASSLDRKNEQFF. DNA of the CDR3: TGTGCCAGCAGTTTGGACAGGAAAAATGAGCAGTTCTTC.

This clonotype has just a few counts. The chain has TRBV30 and TRBJ1-3; no reliable D call. The CDR3 spans 13 residues. V was shortened by 0 bases and J by 2 bases, with 5 bases between the two germline ends. CDR1 is GTSNPN, CDR2 SVGIG, per germline (reference sequence). The DNA for the CDR3 is TGTGCCTGGAGTGTACTAGCTGGAAACACCATATATTTT. Its translation: CAWSVLAGNTIYF. Combining the CDR3 with reference TRBV30 and TRBJ1-3 gives the whole variable domain SQTIHQWPATLVQPVGSPLSLECTVEGTSNPNLYWYRQAAGRGLQLLFYSVGIGQISSEVPQNLSASRPQDRQFILSSKKLLLSDSGFYLCAWSVLAGNTIYFGEGSWLTVV.

This clonotype was counted only a few times. V and J are TRBV5-1 and TRBJ2-7; 7 bases are shared with TRBD1. The CDR3 runs to 14 residues. Per the germline V gene, CDR1 is SGHRS and CDR2 is YFSETQ. J gave up 6 bases and V 4 bases, and 10 bases lay outside the gene matches. The CDR3 sequence is CASSIEGAGSEQYF. The CDR3 nucleotides are TGCGCCAGCAGCATTGAGGGGGCGGGTAGCGAGCAGTACTTC.

This clonotype was counted between two and nine times. V gene TRBV5-1 combines with J gene TRBJ2-7; no firm D call. V lost 5 bases, J lost 3 bases, and 9 bases lay in between. Germline CDR1 reads SGHRS; CDR2 reads YFSETQ. The CDR3 runs 12 residues. The CDR3 region has the DNA TGCGCCAGCAGGCAGACGTTCTACGAGCAGTACTTC. It encodes CASRQTFYEQYF.

In its sample, this clonotype was seen a few times. V gene TRBV11-2 combines with J gene TRBJ2-1; TRBD2 matches at 9 bases. The ends lost 5 bases at V and 3 bases at J; junction bases unmatched: 5. The CDR3 is 15 residues long. Germline V gene lookup returns CDR1 SGHAT and CDR2 FQNNGV. CDR3 nucleotide sequence: TGTGCCAGCAGCGAAACTAGCGGGCTCTACAATGAGCAGTTCTTC. This sequence encodes CASSETSGLYNEQFF.

A few counts support this clonotype. The V and J genes are TRBV12-3 or TRBV12-4 and TRBJ2-2; a weak D match, TRBD1 (5 bases). V was trimmed by 8 bases and J by 0 bases, leaving 10 bases between them. The CDR3 has 14 residues. The CDR3 coding sequence is TGTGCCAGCGGGCAGGGCGCGAACACCGGGGAGCTGTTTTTT. This gives the protein CASGQGANTGELFF.

The V and J genes are TRBV12-3 or TRBV12-4 and TRBJ2-2, with D perhaps TRBD2 (5 bases). This CDR3 has 15 residues. The V and J ends lost 6 bases and 4 bases respectively, with 15 bases between them. CDR3 sequence reads: CASSLGVPGTGELFF. CDR3 bases: TGTGCCAGCAGCCTCGGGGTCCCGGGCACCGGGGAGCTGTTTTTT.

This clonotype has ten or more counts. V and J are TRBV29-1 and TRBJ2-1; D uncertain. From germline, CDR1 is SQVTM and CDR2 ANQGSEA. Trimming shortened V by 6 bases and J by 0 bases, and 9 bases separated the two germline ends. The CDR3 has 13 amino acids. The CDR3 DNA is TGCAGCGTATCATCCATCTCCTACAATGAGCAGTTCTTC. Translated: CSVSSISYNEQFF.

This clonotype was recorded a few times. CDR3 DNA sequence: TGTGCCAGCAGCCGCGGACTAGTGTCGAACAATGAGCAGTTCTTC. As protein: CASSRGLVSNNEQFF. This chain uses TRBV3-1 with TRBJ2-1; the match to TRBD2 covers 7 bases. Looked up from germline, CDR1 is LGHDT and CDR2 is YNNKEL (reference sequence). Losses at the gene ends were 4 bases for V and 5 bases for J; bases not matched to a gene: 8. The CDR3 extends over 15 amino acids.

This clonotype turned up a few times. The J gene is TRBJ2-1, the V gene TRBV24-1; 13 bases align to TRBD2. Germline CDR1 KGHDR, CDR2 SFDVKD. This CDR3 is built from 16 residues. Trimming at V came to 5 bases and at J to 5 bases, leaving 5 bases not matched to a gene. The CDR3 DNA sequence: TGTGCCACCAGTGTAACGGGACTAGCGGGGAACAATGAGCAGTTCTTC. Protein sequence: CATSVTGLAGNNEQFF.

This clonotype has just a few counts. The rearrangement joins TRBV7-2 to TRBJ2-3, with 8 bases identical to TRBD2. The ends lost 3 bases at V and 5 bases at J; junction bases unmatched: 13. This CDR3 region has 17 residues. The V gene's germline CDR1 is SGHTA and CDR2 FQGNSA. The CDR3 sequence: CASSFRNGGARGDTQYF. CDR3 in DNA: TGTGCCAGCAGCTTTAGGAACGGGGGGGCGCGGGGAGATACGCAGTATTTT.

This clonotype occurred a few times. The conserved phenylalanine or tryptophan normally closing the CDR3 is absent here, so this likely arose from a read error. The limits of the CDR3 on the DNA are not certain, so only TCRdb's listed CDR3 is given. The chain joins TRBV27 to TRBJ2-5; the D segment call TRBD1 is taken from the table without a DNA check. The CDR3 spans 12 residues, counting both ends. Germline CDR1 reads MNHEY; CDR2 reads SMNVEV (reference sequence). The CDR3 spells CASSNTLTRGEI.

There are a few counts of this clonotype. The gene calls are TRBV5-1 and TRBJ1-1; 9 bases agree with TRBD1. J was trimmed by 5 bases and V by 4 bases; bases with no gene match: 15. CDR1 and CDR2 from the germline V gene are SGHRS and YFSETQ. The CDR3 totals 17 residues. The CDR3 DNA sequence: TGCGCCAGCAGCGTATTAGGACAGGGGTTCCTCATGACTGAAGCTTTCTTT. Translation gives CASSVLGQGFLMTEAFF. Full variable domain (outside the CDR3, taken from reference TRBV5-1 and TRBJ1-1): KAGVTQTPRYLIKTRGQQVTLSCSPISGHRSVSWYQQTPGQGLQFLFEYFSETQRNKGNFPGRFSGRQFSNSRSEMNVSTLELGDSALYLCASSVLGQGFLMTEAFFGQGTRLTVV.

This clonotype has just a few counts. The V and J genes are TRBV6-5 and TRBJ2-3, with TRBD2 matching over 7 bases. Germline V gene sequence: CDR1 MNHEY, CDR2 SVGAGI. CDR3 size: 14 residues. Unmatched junction bases numbered 4, after V lost 2 bases and J lost 5 bases. The CDR3 nucleotides read TGTGCCAGCAGTTACCGTTCTAGCGGAGATACGCAGTATTTT. This sequence encodes CASSYRSSGDTQYF.

The CDR3 nucleotides read TGTGCCAGCAGTACGAGGGGCATAGGCACAGATACGCAGTATTTT. It codes for CASSTRGIGTDTQYF. The genes are TRBV12-3 or TRBV12-4 and TRBJ2-3; tentatively, D is TRBD1 or TRBD2 (5 bases each). The ends were cut back, 5 bases at V and 1 base at J, with 13 bases in the middle. The CDR3 covers 15 residues.